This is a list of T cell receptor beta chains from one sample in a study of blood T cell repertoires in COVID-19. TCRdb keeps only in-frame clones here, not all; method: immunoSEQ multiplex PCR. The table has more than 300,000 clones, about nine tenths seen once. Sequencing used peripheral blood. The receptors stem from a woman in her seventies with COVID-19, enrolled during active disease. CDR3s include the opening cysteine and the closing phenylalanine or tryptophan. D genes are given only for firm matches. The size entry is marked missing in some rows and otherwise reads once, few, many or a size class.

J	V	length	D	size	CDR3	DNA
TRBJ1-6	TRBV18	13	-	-	CASSPPGQETLHF	TGTGCCAGCTCACCACCGGGGCAGGAGACCCTCCACTTT
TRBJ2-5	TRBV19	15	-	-	CASSIVEGARADQYF	TGTGCCAGTAGTATAGTGGAGGGGGCTCGAGCCGACCAGTACTTC
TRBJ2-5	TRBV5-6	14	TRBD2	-	CASSVGRVSETQYF	TGTGCCAGCAGCGTTGGGAGGGTTTCAGAGACCCAGTACTTC
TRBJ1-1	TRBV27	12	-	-	CASSKPPQGAFF	TGTGCCAGCTCCAAGCCTCCACAGGGAGCTTTCTTT
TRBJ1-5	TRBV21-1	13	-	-	CATPDAYDQPQHF	TGTGCCACCCCCGATGCGTATGATCAGCCCCAGCATTTT
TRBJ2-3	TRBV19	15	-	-	CASSKTTLSTDTQYF	TGTGCCAGTAGCAAAACTACCCTCTCCACGGATACGCAGTATTTT
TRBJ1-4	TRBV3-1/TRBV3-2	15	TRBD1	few	CASSHPTGGREKLFF	TGTGCCAGCAGCCATCCCACAGGGGGCCGGGAAAAACTGTTTTTT
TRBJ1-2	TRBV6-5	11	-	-	CATHSAGGYTF	TGTGCCACCCACTCCGCGGGTGGCTACACCTTC
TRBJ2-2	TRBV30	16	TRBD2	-	CAWQLAGGPDTGELFF	TGTGCCTGGCAACTAGCGGGGGGGCCGGACACCGGGGAGCTGTTTTTT
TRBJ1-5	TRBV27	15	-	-	CASSLYSGDDQPQHF	TGTGCCAGCAGTTTATATTCAGGGGACGATCAGCCCCAGCATTTT
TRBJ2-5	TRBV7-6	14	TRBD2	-	CASSLGAGPETQYF	TGTGCCAGCAGCTTAGGAGCGGGGCCAGAGACCCAGTACTTC
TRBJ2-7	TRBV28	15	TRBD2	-	CASSLGAGANYEQYF	TGTGCCAGCAGTTTGGGAGCGGGGGCCAACTACGAGCAGTACTTC
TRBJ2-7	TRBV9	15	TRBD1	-	CASSVEGQGSYEQYF	TGTGCCAGCAGCGTAGAAGGACAGGGCTCCTACGAGCAGTACTTC
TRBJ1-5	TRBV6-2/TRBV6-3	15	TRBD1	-	CASTPGQHSNQPQHF	TGTGCCAGCACCCCGGGACAGCATAGCAATCAGCCCCAGCATTTT